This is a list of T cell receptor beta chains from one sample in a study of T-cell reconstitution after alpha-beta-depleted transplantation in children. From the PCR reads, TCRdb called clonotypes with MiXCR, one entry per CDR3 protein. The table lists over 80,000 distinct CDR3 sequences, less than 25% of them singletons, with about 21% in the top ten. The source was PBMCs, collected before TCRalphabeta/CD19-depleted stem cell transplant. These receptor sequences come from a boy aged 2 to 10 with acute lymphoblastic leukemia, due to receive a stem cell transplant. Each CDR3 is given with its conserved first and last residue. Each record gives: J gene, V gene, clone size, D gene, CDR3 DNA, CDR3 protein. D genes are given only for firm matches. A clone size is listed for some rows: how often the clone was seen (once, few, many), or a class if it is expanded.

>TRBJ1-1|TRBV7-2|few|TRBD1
TGTGCCAGCAGCCAGACAGGGGTGAACACTGAAGCTTTCTTT
CASSQTGVNTEAFF
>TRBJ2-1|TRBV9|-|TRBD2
TGTGCCAGCAGCCCTCCGGAGCGGGAGCCCTGGGGTGAGCAGTTCTTC
CASSPPEREPWGEQFF
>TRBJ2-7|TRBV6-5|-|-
TGTGCCAGCAGTTACAGCATTATGGACGGCGCGGGGGAGCAGTACTTC
CASSYSIMDGAGEQYF
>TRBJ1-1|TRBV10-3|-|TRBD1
TGTGCCATCAGTGAGGGGGACAGGGGGCCCCCTGAAGCTTTCTTT
CAISEGDRGPPEAFF
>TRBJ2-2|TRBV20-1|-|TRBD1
TGCAGTGCTCATGCGTTTCAGGGGGAAGACACCGGGGAGCTGTTTTTT
CSAHAFQGEDTGELFF
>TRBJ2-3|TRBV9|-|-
TGTGCCAGTACAAAACTAGGCAGCACAGATACGCAGTATTTT
CASTKLGSTDTQYF
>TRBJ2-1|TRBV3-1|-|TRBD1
TGTGCCAGCAGGCCGGGACAGGGGTATCGAAAGTTCTTC
CASRPGQGYRKFF
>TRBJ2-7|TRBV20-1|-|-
TGCAGTGCTAGAGTAAGGGGAGGTCTTAACTACGAGCAGTACTTC
CSARVRGGLNYEQYF
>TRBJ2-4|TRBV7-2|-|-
TGTGCCAGCAGCTTAGCCGGAGTTACCCGAGCCAAAAACATTCAGTACTTC
CASSLAGVTRAKNIQYF
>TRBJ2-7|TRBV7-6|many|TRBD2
TGTGCCAGCAGCCCCCGGGGAGCGGGAGCCTACGAGCAGTACTTC
CASSPRGAGAYEQYF
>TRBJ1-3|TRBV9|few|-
TGTGCCAGCAGCGTAGGGGGGAACAGGGCAAACACCATATATTTT
CASSVGGNRANTIYF
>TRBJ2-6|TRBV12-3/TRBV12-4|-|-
TGTGCCAGCAGTTTAATGGAGTATCGTATCTCTGGAGGGGCCAACGTCCTGACTTTC
CASSLMEYRISGGANVLTF
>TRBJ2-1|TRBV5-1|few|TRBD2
TGCGCCAGCAGCCCGGGACTAGCGGGACAAAGTGAGCAGTTCTTC
CASSPGLAGQSEQFF
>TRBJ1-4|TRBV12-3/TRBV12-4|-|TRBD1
TGTGCCAGCAGTTTCCCGGGACAGGGCGAAAAACTGTTTTTT
CASSFPGQGEKLFF
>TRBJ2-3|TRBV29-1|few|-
TGCAGCGTTGACTCCCCCGGCTCGGATACGCAGTATTTT
CSVDSPGSDTQYF
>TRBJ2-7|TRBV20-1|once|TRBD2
TGCAGTGCCCTAGGACTAGCGGACGTTTACGAGCAGTACTTC
CSALGLADVYEQYF
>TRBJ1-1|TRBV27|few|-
TGTGCCAGCAGTTTGCGGGTAACTGCTGAAGCTTTCTTT
CASSLRVTAEAFF
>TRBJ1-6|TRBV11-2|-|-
TGTGCCAGCACCAGGGGAACAGCTCATTCACCCCTCCACTTT
CASTRGTAHSPLHF
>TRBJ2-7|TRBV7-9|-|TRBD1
TGTGCCAGCAGCCTGAGTCGGGACAGCGATTACGAGCAGTACTTC
CASSLSRDSDYEQYF
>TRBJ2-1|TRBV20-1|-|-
TGCAGTGCCGCCGGGGTAGCGGCGGCGAAACTGAATGAGCAGTTCTTC
CSAAGVAAAKLNEQFF
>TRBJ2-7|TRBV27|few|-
TGTGCCAGCAGTTATAGTCAGGGGGGCGAGCAGTACTTC
CASSYSQGGEQYF
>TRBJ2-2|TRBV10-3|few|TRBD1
TGTGCCATACAAAGGGACAGGAGGACCACCGGGGAGCTGTTTTTT
CAIQRDRRTTGELFF
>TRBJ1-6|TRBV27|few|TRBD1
TGTGCCAGCAGTTTGGACAGGGCTTCACCCCTCCACTTT
CASSLDRASPLHF
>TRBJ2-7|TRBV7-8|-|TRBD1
TGTGCCAGCAAACCGGGACAGGGTCGATACGAGCAGTACTTC
CASKPGQGRYEQYF
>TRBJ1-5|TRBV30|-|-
TGTGCCTGGAGTGTAGACCCGGATCAGCCCCAGCATTTT
CAWSVDPDQPQHF
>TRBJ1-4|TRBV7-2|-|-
TGTGCCAGCAGCTCCTCGTCGGCGAACAGGCGCGAAAAACTGTTTTTT
CASSSSSANRREKLFF
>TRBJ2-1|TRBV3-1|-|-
TGTGCCAGCAGCCGAGGCGGAGGCTCCTACAATGAGCAGTTCTTC
CASSRGGGSYNEQFF
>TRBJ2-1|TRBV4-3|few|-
TGCGCCAGCAGCCAAGTAGGGAATGAGCAGTTCTTC
CASSQVGNEQFF
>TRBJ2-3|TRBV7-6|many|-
TGTGCCAGCAGCCGAGGGCCAGATACGCAGTATTTT
CASSRGPDTQYF
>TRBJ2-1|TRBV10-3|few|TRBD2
TGTGCCATCAGTGAGGATCGAGCGGGAGTGAATGAGCAGTTCTTC
CAISEDRAGVNEQFF
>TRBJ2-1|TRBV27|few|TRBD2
TGTGCCAGCAGTCGTGCGGGGGAGAGCTCCTACAATGAGCAGTTCTTC
CASSRAGESSYNEQFF
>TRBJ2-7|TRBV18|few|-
TGTGCCAGCTCACCACCCGGCGGCGAGCAGTACTTC
CASSPPGGEQYF
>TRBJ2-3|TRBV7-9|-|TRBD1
TGTGCCAGCAGCCTGGGACAGGGTGGTCTCGCAGATACGCAGTCTTTT
CASSLGQGGLADTQSF
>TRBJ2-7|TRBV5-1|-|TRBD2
TGCGCCAGCAGCCTCACTAGCGCTTACTACGAGCAGTACTTC
CASSLTSAYYEQYF
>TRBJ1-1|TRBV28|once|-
TGTGCCAGCAGGCCCCAGGAAAGTGGGAACACTGAAGCTTTCTTT
CASRPQESGNTEAFF
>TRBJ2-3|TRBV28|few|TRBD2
TGTGCCAGCAGTTCACGGCGGGAGGGCGTGGCAGATACGCAGTATTTT
CASSSRREGVADTQYF